The rows below give T cell receptor beta chains drawn from one sample of a study of T cells after yellow fever vaccination. Each CDR3 protein gets one entry after TCRdb re-called the 5' RACE reads with MiXCR. The table shows 150,000 to 200,000 distinct CDR3 sequences, with roughly 11% occurring only once. Sequences were derived from CD8+ T cells sorted from PBMCs, sampled 15 days after the yellow fever booster vaccination. These TCRs come from a man younger than 35 who received the YFV17D yellow fever vaccine. Both conserved end residues are part of each CDR3. D genes are given only for firm matches. Clone size appears in some rows only: once, few, many, or a class for an expanded clone.

TRBJ1-4 many TRBV7-6 . CASRRTQGKLFF TGTGCCAGCAGACGCACTCAGGGGAAACTGTTTTTT
TRBJ2-5 . TRBV2 TRBD1 CASSATGGLILETQYF TGTGCCAGCAGCGCGACAGGGGGCTTGATATTGGAGACCCAGTACTTC
TRBJ1-5 few TRBV7-9 . CASSAGTGGQPQHF TGTGCCAGCAGCGCTGGGACGGGCGGTCAGCCCCAGCATTTT
TRBJ2-3 . TRBV5-1 . CASSWQGDTQYF TGCGCCAGCAGCTGGCAAGGAGATACGCAGTATTTT
TRBJ2-3 . TRBV2 TRBD2 CASSSLAGGWFVNTQYF TGTGCCAGCAGTTCACTAGCGGGGGGGTGGTTCGTAAATACGCAGTATTTT
TRBJ1-2 many TRBV7-9 . CASSLDGLSHTGYTF TGTGCCAGCAGCTTAGATGGCCTCTCTCATACTGGCTACACCTTC
TRBJ2-3 . TRBV27 TRBD2 CASSPSTSGGADTQYF TGTGCCAGCAGTCCCTCGACTAGCGGGGGGGCAGATACGCAGTATTTT
TRBJ1-1 . TRBV20-1 TRBD1 CSARDRGQGNPEAFF TGCAGTGCTAGAGATAGAGGACAGGGGAATCCTGAAGCTTTCTTT
TRBJ2-1 . TRBV6-2/TRBV6-3 TRBD2 CASRLAVEQFF TGTGCCAGTCGGCTAGCGGTTGAGCAGTTCTTC
TRBJ1-5 . TRBV20-1 . CSARGGPQHF TGCAGTGCTAGAGGTGGACCCCAGCATTTT
TRBJ1-5 few TRBV9 . CASSVGGGDNQPQHF TGTGCCAGCAGCGTAGGGGGAGGCGACAATCAGCCCCAGCATTTT
TRBJ2-2 few TRBV12-3/TRBV12-4 . CASSFTPAQYTGELFF TGTGCCAGCAGTTTTACGCCAGCGCAGTACACCGGGGAGCTGTTTTTT
TRBJ1-1 . TRBV4-1 TRBD1 CASSRGTVLNTEAFF TGCGCCAGCAGCAGAGGGACAGTACTGAACACTGAAGCTTTCTTT
TRBJ2-3 . TRBV27 . CASSWRSSTDTQYF TGTGCCAGCAGTTGGAGATCTAGCACAGATACGCAGTATTTT
TRBJ2-3 many TRBV5-1 TRBD1 CASSFGTGTDTQYF TGCGCCAGCAGCTTCGGGACAGGCACAGATACGCAGTATTTT
TRBJ2-3 few TRBV9 . CASSPEGGLADTQYF TGTGCCAGCAGCCCAGAGGGGGGGTTGGCAGATACGCAGTATTTT
TRBJ1-2 few TRBV20-1 . CSAHPGGLYGYTF TGCAGTGCCCACCCGGGGGGCTTATATGGCTACACCTTC
TRBJ2-2 . TRBV11-1 . CASSLLGDTGELFF TGTGCCAGCAGCTTACTGGGTGACACCGGGGAGCTGTTTTTT
TRBJ1-1 few TRBV12-3/TRBV12-4 TRBD1 CASRRDSSVGTEAFF TGTGCCAGCAGGCGGGACAGCTCGGTCGGCACTGAAGCTTTCTTT
TRBJ2-3 few TRBV19 . CASSPRDDTQYF TGTGCCAGTAGTCCTCGGGATGATACGCAGTATTTT
TRBJ2-7 few TRBV6-5 TRBD1 CASSPRQGFYEQYF TGTGCCAGCAGTCCGCGACAGGGATTCTACGAGCAGTACTTC
TRBJ2-1 few TRBV9 . CASSASDEQFF TGTGCCAGCAGCGCCTCGGACGAGCAGTTCTTC
TRBJ2-2 . TRBV4-1 . CASSQERVTGELFF TGCGCCAGCAGCCAAGAGAGGGTCACCGGGGAGCTGTTTTTT
TRBJ2-1 few TRBV27 . CASSLVGTYGSAYNEQFF TGTGCCAGCAGTTTAGTTGGCACGTACGGCAGCGCCTACAATGAGCAGTTCTTC
TRBJ2-7 many TRBV4-1 . CASSRTSTAMEQYF TGCGCCAGCAGCCGAACCTCGACAGCGATGGAGCAGTACTTC
TRBJ2-2 few TRBV12-3/TRBV12-4 . CASSPPVGGHGSTGELFF TGTGCCAGCAGCCCGCCTGTGGGGGGCCATGGGAGCACCGGGGAGCTGTTTTTT
TRBJ1-1 few TRBV12-3/TRBV12-4 . CASSFRTDNTEAFF TGTGCCAGCAGTTTTAGGACAGATAACACTGAAGCTTTCTTT
TRBJ2-1 . TRBV5-1 . CASSPFGDNEQFF TGCGCCAGCAGCCCGTTCGGAGACAATGAGCAGTTCTTC
TRBJ2-3 . TRBV12-3/TRBV12-4 TRBD2 CASSLLAGGGDTQYF TGTGCCAGCAGTTTATTAGCGGGGGGCGGAGATACGCAGTATTTT
TRBJ1-6 . TRBV2 . CASSDPWISNSPLHF TGTGCCAGCAGTGACCCCTGGATATCGAATTCACCCCTCCACTTT
TRBJ2-1 . TRBV4-3 . CASSPTPNSYNEQFF TGCGCCAGCAGCCCTACACCGAACTCCTACAATGAGCAGTTCTTC
TRBJ2-5 . TRBV3-1 . CASSQDRGGKTQYF TGTGCCAGCAGCCAAGATCGGGGAGGAAAGACCCAGTACTTC